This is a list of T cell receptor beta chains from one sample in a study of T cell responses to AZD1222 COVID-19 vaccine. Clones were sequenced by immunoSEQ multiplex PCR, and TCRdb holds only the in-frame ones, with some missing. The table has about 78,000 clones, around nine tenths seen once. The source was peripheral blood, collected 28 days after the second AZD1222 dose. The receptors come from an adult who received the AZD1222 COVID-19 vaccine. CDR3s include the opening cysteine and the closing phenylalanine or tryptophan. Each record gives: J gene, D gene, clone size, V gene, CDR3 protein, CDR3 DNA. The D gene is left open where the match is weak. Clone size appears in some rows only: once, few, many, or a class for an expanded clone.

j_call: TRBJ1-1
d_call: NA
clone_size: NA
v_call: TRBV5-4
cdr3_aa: CASSLSGVRNTEAFF
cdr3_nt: TGTGCCAGCAGCTTGAGTGGGGTTAGGAACACTGAAGCTTTCTTT

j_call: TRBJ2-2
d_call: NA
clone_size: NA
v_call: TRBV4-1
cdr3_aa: CASSQFITGELFF
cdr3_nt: TGCGCCAGCAGCCAATTTATCACCGGGGAGCTGTTTTTT

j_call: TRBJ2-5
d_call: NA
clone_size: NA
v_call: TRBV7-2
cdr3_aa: CAAGGETQYF
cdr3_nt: TGTGCCGCCGGGGGAGAGACCCAGTACTTC

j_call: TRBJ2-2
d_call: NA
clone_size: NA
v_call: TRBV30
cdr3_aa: CARAGFTGELFF
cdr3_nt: TGTGCCCGGGCAGGGTTTACCGGGGAGCTGTTTTTT

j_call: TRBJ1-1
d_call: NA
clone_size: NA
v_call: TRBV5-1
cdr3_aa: CASSLLLPWGTEAFF
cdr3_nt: TGCGCCAGCAGCTTGCTCCTCCCGTGGGGGACTGAAGCTTTCTTT

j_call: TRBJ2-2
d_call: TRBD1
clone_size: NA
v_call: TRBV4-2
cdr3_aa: CASSLGTANTGELFF
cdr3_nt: TGTGCCAGCAGCCTCGGGACAGCGAACACCGGGGAGCTGTTTTTT

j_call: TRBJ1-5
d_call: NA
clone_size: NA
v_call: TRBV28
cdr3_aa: CASSFLELGQPQHF
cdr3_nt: TGTGCCAGCAGTTTTCTAGAATTGGGTCAGCCCCAGCATTTT

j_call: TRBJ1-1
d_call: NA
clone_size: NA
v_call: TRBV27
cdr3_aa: CASSMRGSTEAFF
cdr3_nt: TGTGCCAGCAGTATGAGGGGAAGCACTGAAGCTTTCTTT

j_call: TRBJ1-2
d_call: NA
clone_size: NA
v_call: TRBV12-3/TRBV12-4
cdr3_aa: CASSLTVVDGYTF
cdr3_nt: TGTGCCAGCAGCCTAACAGTGGTAGATGGCTACACCTTC

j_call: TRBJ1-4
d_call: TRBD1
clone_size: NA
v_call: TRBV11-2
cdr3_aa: CASSAPGGLSNEKLFF
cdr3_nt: TGTGCCAGCAGCGCCCCAGGGGGCTTATCTAATGAAAAACTGTTTTTT

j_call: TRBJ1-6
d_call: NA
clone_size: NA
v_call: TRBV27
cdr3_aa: CASSPPGHLNSPLHF
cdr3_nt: TGTGCCAGCAGTCCCCCGGGACACCTAAATTCACCCCTCCACTTT

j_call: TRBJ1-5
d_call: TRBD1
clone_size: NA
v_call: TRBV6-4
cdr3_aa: CASSDYGTGDIRTQHF
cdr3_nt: TGTGCCAGCAGTGACTACGGGACAGGGGACATCAGGACCCAGCATTTT

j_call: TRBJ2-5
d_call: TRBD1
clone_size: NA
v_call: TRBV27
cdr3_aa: CASSSGTVTQETQYF
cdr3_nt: TGTGCCAGCAGTTCCGGGACAGTCACCCAAGAGACCCAGTACTTC

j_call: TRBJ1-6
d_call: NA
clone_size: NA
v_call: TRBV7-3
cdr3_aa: CASSLSERDTLHF
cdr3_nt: TGTGCCAGCAGCTTATCAGAGAGGGACACCCTCCACTTT

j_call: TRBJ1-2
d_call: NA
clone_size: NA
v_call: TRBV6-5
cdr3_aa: CASSYSTVHGYTF
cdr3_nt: TGTGCCAGCAGTTACTCGACTGTCCATGGCTACACCTTC

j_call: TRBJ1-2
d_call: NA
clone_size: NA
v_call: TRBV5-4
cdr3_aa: CASSQGTTNYGYTF
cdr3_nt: TGTGCCAGCAGCCAAGGGACTACTAACTATGGCTACACCTTC

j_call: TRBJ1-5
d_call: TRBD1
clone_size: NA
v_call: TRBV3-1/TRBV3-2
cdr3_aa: CASSQGQGGLGPQHF
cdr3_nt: TGTGCCAGCAGCCAAGGACAGGGCGGACTGGGGCCCCAGCATTTT

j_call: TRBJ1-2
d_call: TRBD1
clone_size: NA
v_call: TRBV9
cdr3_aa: CASSVSSGGSYGYTF
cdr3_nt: TGTGCCAGCAGCGTCAGCTCAGGGGGCAGCTATGGCTACACCTTC

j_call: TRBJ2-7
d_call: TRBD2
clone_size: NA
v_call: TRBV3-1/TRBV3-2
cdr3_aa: CASSQRLAGDEQYF
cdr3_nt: TGTGCCAGCAGCCAACGGCTAGCGGGGGACGAGCAGTACTTC

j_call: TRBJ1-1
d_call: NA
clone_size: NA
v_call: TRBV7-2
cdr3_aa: CASSLVAVPEAFF
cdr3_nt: TGTGCCAGCAGCTTAGTAGCAGTCCCTGAAGCTTTCTTT

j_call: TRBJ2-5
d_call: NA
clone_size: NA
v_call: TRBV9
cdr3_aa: CASSVIGNEVETQYF
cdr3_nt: TGTGCCAGCAGCGTCATTGGTAATGAGGTTGAGACCCAGTACTTC

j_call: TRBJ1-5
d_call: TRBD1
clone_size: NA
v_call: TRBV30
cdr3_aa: CAWDRQGGGGNQPQHF
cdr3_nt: TGTGCCTGGGACAGACAGGGCGGCGGAGGCAATCAGCCCCAGCATTTT

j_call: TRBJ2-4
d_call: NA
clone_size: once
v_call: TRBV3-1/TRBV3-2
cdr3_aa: CASSQLGIHYSEGNIQYF
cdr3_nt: TGTGCCAGCAGCCAGTTGGGTATCCACTATAGCGAGGGAAACATTCAGTACTTC

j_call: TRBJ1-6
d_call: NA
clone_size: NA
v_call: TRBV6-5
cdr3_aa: CASSLLGSPLHF
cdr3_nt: TGTGCCAGCAGTCTCTTGGGGTCACCCCTCCACTTT

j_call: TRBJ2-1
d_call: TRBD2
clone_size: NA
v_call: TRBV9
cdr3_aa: CASTPRGGLVGNEQFF
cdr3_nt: TGTGCCAGCACCCCCCGAGGGGGACTAGTAGGTAATGAGCAGTTCTTC

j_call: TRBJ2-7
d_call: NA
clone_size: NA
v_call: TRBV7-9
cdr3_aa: CASSLAGSDEQYF
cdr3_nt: TGTGCCAGCAGCTTAGCGGGGTCCGACGAGCAGTACTTC

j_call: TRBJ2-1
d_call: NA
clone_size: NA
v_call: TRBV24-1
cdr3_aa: CATSDSPGPGPGPAYNEQFF
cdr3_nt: TGTGCCACCAGTGATTCCCCGGGGCCCGGGCCGGGGCCTGCGTACAATGAGCAGTTCTTC

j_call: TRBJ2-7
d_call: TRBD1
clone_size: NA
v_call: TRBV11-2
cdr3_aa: CASSFPRGGQGSSYEQYF
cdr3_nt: TGTGCCAGCAGCTTCCCGAGGGGGGGACAGGGAAGCTCCTACGAGCAGTACTTC

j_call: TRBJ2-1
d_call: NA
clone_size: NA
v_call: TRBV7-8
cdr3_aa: CASSLDPGGIVSRNEQFF
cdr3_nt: TGTGCCAGCAGCTTAGATCCTGGGGGGATCGTTAGCCGAAATGAGCAGTTCTTC

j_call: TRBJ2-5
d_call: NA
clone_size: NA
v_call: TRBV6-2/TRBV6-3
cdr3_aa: CASSYLGGQETQYF
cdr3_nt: TGTGCCAGCAGTTATCTAGGGGGGCAAGAGACCCAGTACTTC

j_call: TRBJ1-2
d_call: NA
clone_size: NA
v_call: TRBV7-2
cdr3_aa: CASSFLGYGYTF
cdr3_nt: TGTGCCAGCAGCTTCTTGGGTTATGGCTACACCTTC

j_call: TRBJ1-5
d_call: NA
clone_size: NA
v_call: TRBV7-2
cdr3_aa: CASSPGVRQPQHF
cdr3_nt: TGTGCCAGCAGCCCAGGGGTACGGCAGCCCCAGCATTTT

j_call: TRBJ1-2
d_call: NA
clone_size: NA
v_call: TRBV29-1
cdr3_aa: CSVGKRGGYGYTF
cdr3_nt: TGCAGCGTTGGAAAGCGGGGTGGCTATGGCTACACCTTC

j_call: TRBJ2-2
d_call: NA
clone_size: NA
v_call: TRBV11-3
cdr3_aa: CASSRGAENTGELFF
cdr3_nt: TGTGCCAGCAGCAGGGGAGCGGAGAACACCGGGGAGCTGTTTTTT

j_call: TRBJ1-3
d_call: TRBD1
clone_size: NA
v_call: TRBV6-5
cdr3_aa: CASRGTGASGNTIYF
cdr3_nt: TGTGCCAGCAGGGGGACAGGGGCCTCTGGAAACACCATATATTTT

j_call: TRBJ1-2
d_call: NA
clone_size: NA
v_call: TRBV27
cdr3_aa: CASSFRTPNYGYTF
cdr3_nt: TGTGCCAGCAGTTTCCGGACACCAAACTATGGCTACACCTTC

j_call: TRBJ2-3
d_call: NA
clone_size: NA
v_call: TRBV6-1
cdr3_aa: CASSERPLTRTSTDTQYF
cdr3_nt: TGTGCCAGCAGTGAACGCCCTCTGACAAGAACTAGCACAGATACGCAGTATTTT

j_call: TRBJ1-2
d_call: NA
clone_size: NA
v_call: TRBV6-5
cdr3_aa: CASSYSPRVGSGYTF
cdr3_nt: TGTGCCAGCAGTTACTCTCCCAGGGTGGGGAGTGGCTACACCTTC